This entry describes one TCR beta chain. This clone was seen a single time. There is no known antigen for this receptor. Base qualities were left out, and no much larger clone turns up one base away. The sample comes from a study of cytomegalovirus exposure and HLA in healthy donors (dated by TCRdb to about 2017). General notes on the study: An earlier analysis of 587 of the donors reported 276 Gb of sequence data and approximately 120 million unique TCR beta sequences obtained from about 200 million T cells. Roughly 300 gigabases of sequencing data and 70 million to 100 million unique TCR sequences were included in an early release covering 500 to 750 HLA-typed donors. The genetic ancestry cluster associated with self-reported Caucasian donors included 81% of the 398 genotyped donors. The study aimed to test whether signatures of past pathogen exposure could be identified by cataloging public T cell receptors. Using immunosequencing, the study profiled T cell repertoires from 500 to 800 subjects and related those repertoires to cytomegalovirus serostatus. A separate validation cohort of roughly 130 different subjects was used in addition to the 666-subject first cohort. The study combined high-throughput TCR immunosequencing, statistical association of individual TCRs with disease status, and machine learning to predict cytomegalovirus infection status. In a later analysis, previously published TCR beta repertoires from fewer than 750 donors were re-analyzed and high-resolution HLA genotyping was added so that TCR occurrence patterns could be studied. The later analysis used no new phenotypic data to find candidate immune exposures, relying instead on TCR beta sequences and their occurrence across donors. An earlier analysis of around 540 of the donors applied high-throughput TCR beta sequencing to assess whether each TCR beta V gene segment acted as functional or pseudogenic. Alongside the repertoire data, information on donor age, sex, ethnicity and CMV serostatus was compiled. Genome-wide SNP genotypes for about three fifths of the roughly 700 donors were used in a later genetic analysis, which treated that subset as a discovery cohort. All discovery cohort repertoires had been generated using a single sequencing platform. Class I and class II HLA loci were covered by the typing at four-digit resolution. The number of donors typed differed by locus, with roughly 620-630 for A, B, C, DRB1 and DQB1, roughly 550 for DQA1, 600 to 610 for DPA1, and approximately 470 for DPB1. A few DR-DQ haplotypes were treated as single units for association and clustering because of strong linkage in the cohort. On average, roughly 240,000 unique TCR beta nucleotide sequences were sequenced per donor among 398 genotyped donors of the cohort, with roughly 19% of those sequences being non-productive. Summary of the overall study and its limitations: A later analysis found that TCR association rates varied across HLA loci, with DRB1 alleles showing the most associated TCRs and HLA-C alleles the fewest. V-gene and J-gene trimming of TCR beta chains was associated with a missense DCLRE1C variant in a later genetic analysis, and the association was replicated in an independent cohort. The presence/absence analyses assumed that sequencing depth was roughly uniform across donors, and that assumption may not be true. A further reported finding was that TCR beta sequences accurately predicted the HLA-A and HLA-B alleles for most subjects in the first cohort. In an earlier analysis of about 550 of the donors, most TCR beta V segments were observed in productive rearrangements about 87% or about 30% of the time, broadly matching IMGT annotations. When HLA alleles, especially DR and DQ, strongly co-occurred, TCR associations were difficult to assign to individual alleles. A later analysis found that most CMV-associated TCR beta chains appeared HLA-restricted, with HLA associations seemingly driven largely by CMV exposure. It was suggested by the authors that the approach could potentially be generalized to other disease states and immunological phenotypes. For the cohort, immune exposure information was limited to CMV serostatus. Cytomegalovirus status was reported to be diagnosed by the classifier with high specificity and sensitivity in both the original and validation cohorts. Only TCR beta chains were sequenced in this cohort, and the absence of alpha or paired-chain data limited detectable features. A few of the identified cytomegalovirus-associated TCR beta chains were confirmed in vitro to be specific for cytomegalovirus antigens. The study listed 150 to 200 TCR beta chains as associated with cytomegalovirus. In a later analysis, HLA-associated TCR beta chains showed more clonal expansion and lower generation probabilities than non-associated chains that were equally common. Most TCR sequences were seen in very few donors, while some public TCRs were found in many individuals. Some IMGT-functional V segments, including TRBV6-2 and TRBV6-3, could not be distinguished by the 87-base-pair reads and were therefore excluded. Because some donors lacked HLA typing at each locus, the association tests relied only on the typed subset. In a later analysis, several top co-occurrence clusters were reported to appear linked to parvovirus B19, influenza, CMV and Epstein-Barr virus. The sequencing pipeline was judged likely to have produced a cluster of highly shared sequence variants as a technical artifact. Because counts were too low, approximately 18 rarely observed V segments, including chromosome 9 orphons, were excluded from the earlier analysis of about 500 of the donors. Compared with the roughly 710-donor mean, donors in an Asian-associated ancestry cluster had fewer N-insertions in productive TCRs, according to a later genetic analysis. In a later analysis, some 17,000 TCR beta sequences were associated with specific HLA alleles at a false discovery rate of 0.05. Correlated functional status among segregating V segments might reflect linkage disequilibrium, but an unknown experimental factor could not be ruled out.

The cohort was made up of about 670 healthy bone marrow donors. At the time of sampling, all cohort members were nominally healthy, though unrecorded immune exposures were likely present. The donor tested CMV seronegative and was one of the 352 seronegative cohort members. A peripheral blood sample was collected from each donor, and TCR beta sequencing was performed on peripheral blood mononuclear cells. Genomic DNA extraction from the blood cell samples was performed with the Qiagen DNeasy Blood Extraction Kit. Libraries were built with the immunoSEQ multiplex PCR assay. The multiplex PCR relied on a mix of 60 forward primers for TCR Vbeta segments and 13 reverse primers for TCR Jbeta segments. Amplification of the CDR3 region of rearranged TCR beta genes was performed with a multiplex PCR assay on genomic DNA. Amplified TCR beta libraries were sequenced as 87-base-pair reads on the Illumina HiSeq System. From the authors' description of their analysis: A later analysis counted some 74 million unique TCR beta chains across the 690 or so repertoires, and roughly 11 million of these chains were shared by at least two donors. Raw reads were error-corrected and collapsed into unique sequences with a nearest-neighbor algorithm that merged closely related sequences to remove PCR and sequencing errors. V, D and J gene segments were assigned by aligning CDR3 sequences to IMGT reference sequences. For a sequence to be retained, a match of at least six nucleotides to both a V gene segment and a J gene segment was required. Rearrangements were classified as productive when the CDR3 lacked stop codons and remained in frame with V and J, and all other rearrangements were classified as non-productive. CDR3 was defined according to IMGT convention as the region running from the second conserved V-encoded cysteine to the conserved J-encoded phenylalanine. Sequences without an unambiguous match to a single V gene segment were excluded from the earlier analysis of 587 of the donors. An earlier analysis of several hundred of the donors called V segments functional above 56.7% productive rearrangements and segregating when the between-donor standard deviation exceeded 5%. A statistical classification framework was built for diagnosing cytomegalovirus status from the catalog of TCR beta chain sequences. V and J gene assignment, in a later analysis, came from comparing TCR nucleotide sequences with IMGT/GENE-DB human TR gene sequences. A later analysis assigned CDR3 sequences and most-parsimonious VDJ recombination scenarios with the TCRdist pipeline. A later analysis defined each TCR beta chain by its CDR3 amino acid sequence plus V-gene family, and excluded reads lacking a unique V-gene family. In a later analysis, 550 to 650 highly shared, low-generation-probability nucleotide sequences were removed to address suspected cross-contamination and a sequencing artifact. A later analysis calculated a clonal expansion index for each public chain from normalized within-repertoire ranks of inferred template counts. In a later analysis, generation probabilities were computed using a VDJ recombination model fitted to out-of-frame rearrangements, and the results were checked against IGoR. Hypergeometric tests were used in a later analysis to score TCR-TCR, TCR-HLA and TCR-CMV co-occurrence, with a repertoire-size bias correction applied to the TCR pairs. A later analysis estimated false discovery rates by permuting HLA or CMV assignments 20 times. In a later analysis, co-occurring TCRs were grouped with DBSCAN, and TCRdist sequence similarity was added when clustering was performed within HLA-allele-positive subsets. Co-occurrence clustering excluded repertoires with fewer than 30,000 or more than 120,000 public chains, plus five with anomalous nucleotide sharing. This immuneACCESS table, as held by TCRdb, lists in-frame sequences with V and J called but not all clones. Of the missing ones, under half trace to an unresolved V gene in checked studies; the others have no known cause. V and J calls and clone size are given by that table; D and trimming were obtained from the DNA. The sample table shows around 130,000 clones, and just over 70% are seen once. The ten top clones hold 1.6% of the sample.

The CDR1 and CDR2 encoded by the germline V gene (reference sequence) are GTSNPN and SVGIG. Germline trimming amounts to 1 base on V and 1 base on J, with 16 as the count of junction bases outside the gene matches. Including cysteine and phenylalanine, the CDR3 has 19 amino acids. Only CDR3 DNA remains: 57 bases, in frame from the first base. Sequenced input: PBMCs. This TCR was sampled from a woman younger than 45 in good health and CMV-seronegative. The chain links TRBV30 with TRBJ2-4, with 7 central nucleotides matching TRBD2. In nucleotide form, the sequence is TGTGCCTGGAGTGGTTTCTTGGCGGGAGACCGCGGGGCCAAAAACATTCAGTACTTC. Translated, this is CAWSGFLAGDRGAKNIQYF.